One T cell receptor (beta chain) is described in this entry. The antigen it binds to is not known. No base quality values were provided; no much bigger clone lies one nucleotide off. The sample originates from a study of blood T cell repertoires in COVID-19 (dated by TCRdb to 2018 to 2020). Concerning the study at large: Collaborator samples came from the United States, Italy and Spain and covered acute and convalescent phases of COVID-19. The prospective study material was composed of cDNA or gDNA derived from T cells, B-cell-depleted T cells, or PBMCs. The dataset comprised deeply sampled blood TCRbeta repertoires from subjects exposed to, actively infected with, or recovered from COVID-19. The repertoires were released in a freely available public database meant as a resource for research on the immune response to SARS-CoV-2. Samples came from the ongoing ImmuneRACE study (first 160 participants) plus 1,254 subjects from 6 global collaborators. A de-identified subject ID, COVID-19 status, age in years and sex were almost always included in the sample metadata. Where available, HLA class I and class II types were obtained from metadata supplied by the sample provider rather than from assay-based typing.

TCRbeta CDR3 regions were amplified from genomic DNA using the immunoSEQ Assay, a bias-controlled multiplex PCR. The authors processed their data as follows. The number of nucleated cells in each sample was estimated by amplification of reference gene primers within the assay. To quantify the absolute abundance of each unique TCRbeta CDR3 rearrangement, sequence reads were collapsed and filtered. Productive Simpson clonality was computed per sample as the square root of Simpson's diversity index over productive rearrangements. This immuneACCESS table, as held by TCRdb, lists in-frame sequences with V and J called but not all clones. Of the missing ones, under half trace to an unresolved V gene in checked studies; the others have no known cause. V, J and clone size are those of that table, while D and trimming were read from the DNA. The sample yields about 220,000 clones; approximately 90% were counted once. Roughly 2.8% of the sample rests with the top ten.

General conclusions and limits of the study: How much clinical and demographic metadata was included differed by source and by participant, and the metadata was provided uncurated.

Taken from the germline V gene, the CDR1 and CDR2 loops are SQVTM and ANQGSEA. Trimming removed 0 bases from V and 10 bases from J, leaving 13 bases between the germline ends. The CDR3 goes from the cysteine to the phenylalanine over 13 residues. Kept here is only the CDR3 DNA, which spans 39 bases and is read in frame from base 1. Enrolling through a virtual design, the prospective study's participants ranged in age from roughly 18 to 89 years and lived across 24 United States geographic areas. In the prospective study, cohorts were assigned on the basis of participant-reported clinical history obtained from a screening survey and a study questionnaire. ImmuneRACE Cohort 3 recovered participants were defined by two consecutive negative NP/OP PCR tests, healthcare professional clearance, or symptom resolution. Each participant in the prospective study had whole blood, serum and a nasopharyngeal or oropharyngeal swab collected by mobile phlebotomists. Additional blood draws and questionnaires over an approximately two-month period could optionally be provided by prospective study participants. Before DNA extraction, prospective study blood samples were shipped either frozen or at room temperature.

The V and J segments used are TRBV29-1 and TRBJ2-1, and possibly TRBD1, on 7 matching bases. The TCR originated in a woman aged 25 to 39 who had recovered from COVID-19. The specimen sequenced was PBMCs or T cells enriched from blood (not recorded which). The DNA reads TGCAGCGTTGAAGAGGGTCCAGGGGGGGAGCAGTTCTTC. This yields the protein CSVEEGPGGEQFF.